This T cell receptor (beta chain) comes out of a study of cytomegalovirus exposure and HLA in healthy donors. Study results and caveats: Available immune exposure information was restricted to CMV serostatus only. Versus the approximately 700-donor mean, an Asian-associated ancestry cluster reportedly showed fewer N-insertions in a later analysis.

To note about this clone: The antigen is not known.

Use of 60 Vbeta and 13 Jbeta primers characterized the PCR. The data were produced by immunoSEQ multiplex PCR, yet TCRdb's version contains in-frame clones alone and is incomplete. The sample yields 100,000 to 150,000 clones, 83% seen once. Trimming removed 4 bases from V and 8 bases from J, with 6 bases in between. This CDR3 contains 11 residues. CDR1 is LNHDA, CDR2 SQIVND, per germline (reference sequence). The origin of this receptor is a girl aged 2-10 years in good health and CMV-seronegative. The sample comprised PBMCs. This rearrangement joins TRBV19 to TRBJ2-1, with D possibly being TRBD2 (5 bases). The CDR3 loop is CASSTSYEQFF. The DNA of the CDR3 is TGTGCCAGTAGTACTAGCTATGAGCAGTTCTTC.